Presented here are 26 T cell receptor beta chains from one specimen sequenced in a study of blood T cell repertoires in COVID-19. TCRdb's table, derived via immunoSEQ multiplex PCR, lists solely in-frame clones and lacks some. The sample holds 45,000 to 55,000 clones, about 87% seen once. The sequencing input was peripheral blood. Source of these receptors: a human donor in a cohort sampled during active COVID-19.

As DNA, the CDR3 is TGTGCCAGCAGCCGGGACAGCCTTAACTATGGCTACACCTTC. Its protein product is CASSRDSLNYGYTF. The V gene is TRBV7-9, the J gene TRBJ1-2, with 7 bases lining up with TRBD1. The germline gives CDR1 SEHNR, CDR2 FQNEAQ (reference sequence). The CDR3 is 14 residues long. After removal of 5 bases from V and 1 base from J, the junction contained 4 bases not matched to a gene. Variable domain in full (rest from reference TRBV7-9 and TRBJ1-2): DTGVSQNPRHKITKRGQNVTFRCDPISEHNRLYWYRQTLGQGPEFLTYFQNEAQLEKSRLLSDRFSAERPKGSFSTLEIQRTEQGDSAMYLCASSRDSLNYGYTFGSGTRLTVV.

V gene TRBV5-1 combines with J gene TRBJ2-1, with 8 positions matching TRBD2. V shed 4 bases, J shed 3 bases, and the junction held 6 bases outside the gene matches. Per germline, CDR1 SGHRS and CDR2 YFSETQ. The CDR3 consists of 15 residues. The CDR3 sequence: CASSPRGLDYNEQFF. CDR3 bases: TGCGCCAGCAGCCCGAGGGGACTAGACTACAATGAGCAGTTCTTC.

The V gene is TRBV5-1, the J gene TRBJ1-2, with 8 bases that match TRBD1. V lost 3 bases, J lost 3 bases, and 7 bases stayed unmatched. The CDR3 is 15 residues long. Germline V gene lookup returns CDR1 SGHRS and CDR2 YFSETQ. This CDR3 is CASSWTGSPDYGYTF. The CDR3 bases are TGCGCCAGCAGCTGGACAGGGAGTCCGGACTATGGCTACACCTTC.

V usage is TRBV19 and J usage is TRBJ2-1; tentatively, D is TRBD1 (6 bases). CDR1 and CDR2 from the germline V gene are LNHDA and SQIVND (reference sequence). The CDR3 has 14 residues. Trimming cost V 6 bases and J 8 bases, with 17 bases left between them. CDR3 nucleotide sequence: TGTGCCAGTAGAGGGGGTCCGGGATGGTATGAGCAGTTCTTC. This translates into CASRGGPGWYEQFF.

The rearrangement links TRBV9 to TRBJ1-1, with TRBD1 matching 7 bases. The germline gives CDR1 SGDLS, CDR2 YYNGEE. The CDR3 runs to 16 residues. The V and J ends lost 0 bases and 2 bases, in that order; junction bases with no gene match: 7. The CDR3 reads CASSVGDTGVNTEAFF. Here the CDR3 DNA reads TGTGCCAGCAGCGTAGGAGATACAGGGGTTAACACTGAAGCTTTCTTT.

The CDR3 loop is CASSRSRSGELFF. The DNA for the CDR3 is TGTGCCAGCAGCCGCTCTAGGTCCGGGGAGCTGTTTTTT. The chain links TRBV14 to TRBJ2-2; unclear D gene. This CDR3 is 13 amino acids long. Germline CDR1 reads SGHDN; CDR2 reads FVKESK. V lost 4 bases and J lost 6, with 9 bases in between.

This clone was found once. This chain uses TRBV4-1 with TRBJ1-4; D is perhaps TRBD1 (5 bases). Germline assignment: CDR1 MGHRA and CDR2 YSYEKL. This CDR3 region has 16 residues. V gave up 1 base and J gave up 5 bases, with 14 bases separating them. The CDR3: CASSQGLGVGNEKLFF. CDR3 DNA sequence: TGCGCCAGCAGCCAAGGATTAGGGGTGGGAAATGAAAAACTGTTTTTT.

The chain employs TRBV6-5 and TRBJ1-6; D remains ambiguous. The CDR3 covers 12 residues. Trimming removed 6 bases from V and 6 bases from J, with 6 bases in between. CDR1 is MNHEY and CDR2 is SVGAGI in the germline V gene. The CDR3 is CASSATNSPLHF. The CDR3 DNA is TGTGCCAGCAGCGCTACTAATTCACCCCTCCACTTT.

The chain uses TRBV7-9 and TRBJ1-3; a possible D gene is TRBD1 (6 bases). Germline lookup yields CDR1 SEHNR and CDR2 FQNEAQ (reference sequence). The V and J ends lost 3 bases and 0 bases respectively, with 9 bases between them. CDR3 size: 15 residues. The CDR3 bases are TGTGCCAGCAGCTTCGACAGGAACTCTGGAAACACCATATATTTT. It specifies CASSFDRNSGNTIYF.

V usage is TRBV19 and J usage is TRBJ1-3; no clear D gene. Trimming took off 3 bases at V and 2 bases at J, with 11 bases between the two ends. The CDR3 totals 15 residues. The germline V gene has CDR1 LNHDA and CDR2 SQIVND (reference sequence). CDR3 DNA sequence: TGTGCCAGTAGTATTGCGGGGTCCCCTGGAAACACCATATATTTT. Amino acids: CASSIAGSPGNTIYF.

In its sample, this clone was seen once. The CDR3 DNA is TGTGCCAGCAGCAACACTCAGGGGAATGAGCAGTTCTTC. Translating gives CASSNTQGNEQFF. V gene TRBV7-3 combines with J gene TRBJ2-1, with D perhaps TRBD1 (6 bases). The ends were cut back, 5 bases at V and 7 bases at J, with 12 bases in the middle. CDR1 is SGHTA, CDR2 FQGTGA, per germline. The CDR3 is 13 residues long.

CDR3 residues: CASNYRGSPLHF. In DNA, the CDR3 is TGTGCCAGTAACTACAGGGGTTCACCCCTCCACTTT. This chain links TRBV19 with TRBJ1-6; 7 bases match TRBD1. This CDR3 has 12 amino acids. Trimming took 7 bases from V and 9 from J; bases not matched to a gene: 3. Germline V gene lookup returns CDR1 LNHDA and CDR2 SQIVND (reference sequence).

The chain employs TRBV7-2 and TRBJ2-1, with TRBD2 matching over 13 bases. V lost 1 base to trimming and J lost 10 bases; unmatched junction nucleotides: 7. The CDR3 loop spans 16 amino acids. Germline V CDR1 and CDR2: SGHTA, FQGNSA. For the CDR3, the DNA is TGTGCCAGCAGCTTAGTGGGGACTAGCGGGGTTGGGGAGCAGTTCTTC. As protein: CASSLVGTSGVGEQFF.

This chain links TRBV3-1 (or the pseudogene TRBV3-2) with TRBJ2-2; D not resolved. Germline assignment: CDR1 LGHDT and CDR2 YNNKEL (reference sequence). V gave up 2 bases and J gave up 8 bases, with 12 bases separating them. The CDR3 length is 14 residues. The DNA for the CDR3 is TGTGCCAGCAGCCAACCGGCGAGGAAAGGGGAGCTGTTTTTT. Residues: CASSQPARKGELFF.

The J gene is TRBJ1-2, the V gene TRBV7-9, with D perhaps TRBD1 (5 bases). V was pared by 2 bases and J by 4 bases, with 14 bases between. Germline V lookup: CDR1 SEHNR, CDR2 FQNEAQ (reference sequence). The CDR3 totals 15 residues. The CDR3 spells CASSLNTGFGYGYTF. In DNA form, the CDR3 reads TGTGCCAGCAGCTTAAATACAGGCTTCGGCTATGGCTACACCTTC. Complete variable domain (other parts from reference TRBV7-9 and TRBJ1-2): DTGVSQNPRHKITKRGQNVTFRCDPISEHNRLYWYRQTLGQGPEFLTYFQNEAQLEKSRLLSDRFSAERPKGSFSTLEIQRTEQGDSAMYLCASSLNTGFGYGYTFGSGTRLTVV.

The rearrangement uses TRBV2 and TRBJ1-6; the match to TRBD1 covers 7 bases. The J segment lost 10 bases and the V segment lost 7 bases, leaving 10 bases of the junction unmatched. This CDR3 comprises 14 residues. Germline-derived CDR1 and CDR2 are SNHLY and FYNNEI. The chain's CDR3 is CASTTTGPASPLHF. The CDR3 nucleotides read TGTGCCAGCACCACGACAGGGCCGGCGTCACCCCTCCACTTT.

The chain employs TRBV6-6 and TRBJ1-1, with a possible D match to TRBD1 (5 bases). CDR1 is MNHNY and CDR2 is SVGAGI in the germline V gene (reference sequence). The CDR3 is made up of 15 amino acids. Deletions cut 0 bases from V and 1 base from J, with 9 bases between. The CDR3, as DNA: TGTGCCAGCAGTTACTCTTCTGGGGCGAACACTGAAGCTTTCTTT. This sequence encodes CASSYSSGANTEAFF.

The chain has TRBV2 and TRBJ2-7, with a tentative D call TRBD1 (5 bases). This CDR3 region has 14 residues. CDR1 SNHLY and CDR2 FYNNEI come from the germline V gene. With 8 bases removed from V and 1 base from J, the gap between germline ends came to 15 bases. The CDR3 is CASGAVTESYEQYF. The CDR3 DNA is TGTGCCAGCGGGGCGGTGACAGAATCCTACGAGCAGTACTTC.

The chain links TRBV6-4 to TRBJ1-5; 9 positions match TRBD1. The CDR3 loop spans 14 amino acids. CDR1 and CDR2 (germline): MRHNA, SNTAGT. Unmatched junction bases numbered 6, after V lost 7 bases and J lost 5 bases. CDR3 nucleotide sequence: TGTGCCAGCAATCGGGACAGGGTCGATCAGCCCCAGCATTTT. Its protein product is CASNRDRVDQPQHF.

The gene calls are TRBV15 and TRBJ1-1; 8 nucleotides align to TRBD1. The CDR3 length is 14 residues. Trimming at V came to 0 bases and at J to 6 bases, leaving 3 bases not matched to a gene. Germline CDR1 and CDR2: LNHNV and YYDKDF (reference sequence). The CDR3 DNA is TGTGCCACCAGCAGAGACAGGGGGCTGGCTGAAGCTTTCTTT. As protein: CATSRDRGLAEAFF.

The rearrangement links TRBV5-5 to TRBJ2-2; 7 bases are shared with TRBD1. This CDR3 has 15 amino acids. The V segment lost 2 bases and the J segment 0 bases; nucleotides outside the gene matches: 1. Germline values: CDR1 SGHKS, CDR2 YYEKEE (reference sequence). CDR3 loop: CASSLGTANTGELFF. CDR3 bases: TGTGCCAGCAGCTTAGGGACAGCGAACACCGGGGAGCTGTTTTTT.

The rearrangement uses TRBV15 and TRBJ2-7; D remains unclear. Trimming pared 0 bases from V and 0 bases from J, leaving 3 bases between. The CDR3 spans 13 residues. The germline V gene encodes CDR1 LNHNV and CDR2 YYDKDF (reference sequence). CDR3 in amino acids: CATSRDSSYEQYF. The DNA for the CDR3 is TGTGCCACCAGCAGAGACAGCTCCTACGAGCAGTACTTC. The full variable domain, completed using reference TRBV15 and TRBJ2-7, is DAMVIQNPRYQVTQFGKPVTLSCSQTLNHNVMYWYQQKSSQAPKLLFHYYDKDFNNEADTPDNFQSRRPNTSFCFLDIRSPGLGDTAMYLCATSRDSSYEQYFGPGTRLTVT.

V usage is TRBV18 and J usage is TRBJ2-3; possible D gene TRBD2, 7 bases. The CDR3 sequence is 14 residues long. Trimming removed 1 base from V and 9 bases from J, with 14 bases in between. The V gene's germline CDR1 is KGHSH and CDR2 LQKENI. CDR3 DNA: TGTGCCAGCTCACCACGGGGGGGCGGAGGAACGCAGTATTTT. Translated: CASSPRGGGGTQYF. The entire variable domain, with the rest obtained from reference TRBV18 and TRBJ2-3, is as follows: NAGVMQNPRHLVRRRGQEARLRCSPMKGHSHVYWYRQLPEEGLKFMVYLQKENIIDESGMPKERFSAEFPKEGPSILRIQQVVRGDSAAYFCASSPRGGGGTQYFGPGTRLTVL.

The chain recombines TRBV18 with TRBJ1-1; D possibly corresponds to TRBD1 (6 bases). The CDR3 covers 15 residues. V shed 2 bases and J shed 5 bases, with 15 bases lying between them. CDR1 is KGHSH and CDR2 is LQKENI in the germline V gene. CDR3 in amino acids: CASSPSQGRITEAFF. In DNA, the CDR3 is TGTGCCAGCTCACCATCGCAGGGGCGGATAACTGAAGCTTTCTTT.

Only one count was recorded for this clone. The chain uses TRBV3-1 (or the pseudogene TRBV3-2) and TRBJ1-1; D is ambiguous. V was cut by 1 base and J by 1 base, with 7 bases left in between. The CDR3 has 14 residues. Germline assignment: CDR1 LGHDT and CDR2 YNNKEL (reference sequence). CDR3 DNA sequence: TGTGCCAGCAGCCAAGGATTCAGGAACACTGAAGCTTTCTTT. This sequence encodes CASSQGFRNTEAFF.

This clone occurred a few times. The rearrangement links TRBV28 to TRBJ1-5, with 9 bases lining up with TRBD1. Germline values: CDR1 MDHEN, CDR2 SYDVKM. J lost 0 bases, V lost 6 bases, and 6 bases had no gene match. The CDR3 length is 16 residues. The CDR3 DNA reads TGTGCCAGCAGCCCCGGGACAGGGCGTAGCAATCAGCCCCAGCATTTT. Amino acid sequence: CASSPGTGRSNQPQHF.